This passage covers 25 T cell receptor beta chains from one sample sequenced in a study of graft-versus-host responses after intestinal transplantation. Produced via immunoSEQ multiplex PCR; TCRdb's table is partial and in-frame only. The data contain about 97,000 clones, 80% to 95% of them seen just once; the ten biggest clones take up 15% to 20%. Sequenced material: PBMCs, taken 453 days after intestinal transplant. These receptors were collected from a human patient who received an intestinal transplant, so some T cells may come from the graft donor.

The rearrangement joins TRBV6-5 to TRBJ1-5; 8 nucleotides align to TRBD1. Trimming at V came to 2 bases and at J to 6 bases, leaving 3 bases not matched to a gene. The CDR3 consists of 14 residues. CDR1 is MNHEY and CDR2 is SVGAGI in the germline V gene. CDR3 bases: TGTGCCAGCAGTTACCTGACAGGGGCTCAGCCCCAGCATTTT. Its protein product is CASSYLTGAQPQHF.

V is TRBV29-1 and J is TRBJ2-3; D not resolved. V was cut by 4 bases and J by 0 bases, with 5 bases left in between. From germline, CDR1 is SQVTM and CDR2 ANQGSEA. The CDR3 length is 12 residues. The CDR3 spells CSVATSTDTQYF. CDR3 DNA: TGCAGCGTTGCAACCAGCACAGATACGCAGTATTTT.

This clone appeared a single time. This rearrangement joins TRBV2 to TRBJ2-7; possible D gene TRBD1, 6 bases. Germline lookup yields CDR1 SNHLY and CDR2 FYNNEI. V was shortened by 10 bases and J by 3 bases, with 13 bases between the two germline ends. CDR3 length equals 12 residues. Written as DNA, the CDR3 is TGTGCCACTCGGACAGATCACTACGAGCAGTACTTC. This sequence encodes CATRTDHYEQYF.

The genes are TRBV6-5 and TRBJ1-5; 7 nucleotides agree with TRBD1. The V gene end was trimmed by 9 bases and the J gene end by 3 bases; junction bases not matched to a gene: 5. The CDR3 length is 13 residues. Germline V gene sequence: CDR1 MNHEY, CDR2 SVGAGI. CDR3 region: CASKGGVNQPQHF. In DNA form, the CDR3 reads TGTGCCAGTAAAGGGGGCGTCAATCAGCCCCAGCATTTT.

The chain carries TRBV7-3 and TRBJ2-1; TRBD2 aligns across 8 bases. Germline V gene lookup returns CDR1 SGHTA and CDR2 FQGTGA. V lost 4 bases and J lost 7; bases outside the gene matches: 6. This CDR3 spans 14 amino acids. The CDR3 reads CASSSGGALNEQFF. In DNA form, the CDR3 reads TGTGCCAGCAGCTCCGGGGGGGCCCTAAATGAGCAGTTCTTC. Together with reference TRBV7-3 and TRBJ2-1, the CDR3 gives the full variable domain: GAGVSQTPSNKVTEKGKYVELRCDPISGHTALYWYRQSLGQGPEFLIYFQGTGAADDSGLPNDRFFAVRPEGSVSTLKIQRTERGDSAVYLCASSSGGALNEQFFGPGTRLTVL.

V usage is TRBV9 and J usage is TRBJ2-5; D possibly corresponds to TRBD2 (6 bases). Germline lookup yields CDR1 SGDLS and CDR2 YYNGEE. V was shortened by 2 bases and J by 1 base, with 15 bases between the two germline ends. CDR3 length equals 16 residues. CDR3 DNA sequence: TGTGCCAGCAGCGTCTCGGGCGGGGCGCCCCAAGAGACCCAGTACTTC. Its translation is CASSVSGGAPQETQYF.

The genes are TRBV6-5 and TRBJ2-7; unclear D gene. The V end lost 7 bases, the J end lost 8 bases, and 15 bases lay between the germline ends. The CDR3 covers 12 residues. Germline lookup yields CDR1 MNHEY and CDR2 SVGAGI. The CDR3 DNA reads TGTGCCAGCACCACGGGTGGGCAACAGCAGTACTTC. Amino acid sequence: CASTTGGQQQYF.

This clone was detected only a few times. The CDR3, as DNA: TGTGCCAGCAGCCAGGACAGAATGAACACTGAAGCTTTCTTT. Its translation: CASSQDRMNTEAFF. The chain uses TRBV14 and TRBJ1-1; D perhaps matches TRBD1 (6 bases). The germline gives CDR1 SGHDN, CDR2 FVKESK. Between the trimmed V and J ends, which lost 3 bases and 0 bases, there was a span of 8 bases. The CDR3 extends over 14 amino acids.

This clone was detected a few times. The chain has TRBV7-5 and TRBJ2-7; the D call in the table, TRBD1, was not verified against the DNA. TRBV7-5 counts as a pseudogene. The CDR3 totals 13 residues. DNA for the CDR3: TGTGCCGCACAGACAGGGAGCTTCTACGAGCAGTACTTC. This codes for CAAQTGSFYEQYF.

The chain recombines TRBV7-3 with TRBJ2-2, with 7 nucleotides matching TRBD1. Germline lookup yields CDR1 SGHTA and CDR2 FQGTGA. CDR3 length equals 17 residues. V shed 1 base, J shed 5 bases, and the junction held 10 bases outside the gene matches. The CDR3 DNA reads as TGTGCCAGCAGCTTAAACCCCGTGGCAGGGGGTACCGGGGAGCTGTTTTTT. It codes for CASSLNPVAGGTGELFF.

This chain uses TRBV5-6 with TRBJ1-5; D is ambiguous. This CDR3 contains 15 residues. With 2 bases removed from V and 6 bases from J, the gap between germline ends came to 15 bases. CDR1 SGHDT and CDR2 YYEEEE come from the germline V gene. The CDR3 region is CASSFSGNGGQPQHF. CDR3 nucleotides: TGTGCCAGCAGCTTTTCGGGGAACGGCGGTCAGCCCCAGCATTTT.

This chain uses TRBV19 with TRBJ1-2, with D perhaps matching TRBD1 (5 bases). Germline V gene data show CDR1 as LNHDA and CDR2 as SQIVND (reference sequence). This CDR3 spans 16 amino acids. Trimming shortened V by 8 bases and J by 4 bases, and 23 bases separated the two germline ends. CDR3 amino acids: CASFSANRRETYGYTF. CDR3 bases: TGTGCCAGTTTCTCGGCCAACAGGAGAGAAACCTATGGCTACACCTTC. The full variable domain, in which reference TRBV19 and TRBJ1-2 provide the parts outside the CDR3, is DGGITQSPKYLFRKEGQNVTLSCEQNLNHDAMYWYRQDPGQGLRLIYYSQIVNDFQKGDIAEGYSVSREKKESFPLTVTSAQKNPTAFYLCASFSANRRETYGYTFGSGTRLTVV.

The gene calls are TRBV6-1 and TRBJ2-4, with D perhaps given as TRBD1 or TRBD2 (6 bases each). Trimming took 8 bases from V and 3 from J, leaving 17 bases between them. Germline V gene data show CDR1 as MNHNS and CDR2 as SASEGT. The CDR3 spans 15 residues. The CDR3 is CASLLGGWGKNIQYF. In nucleotides, the CDR3 is TGTGCCAGCCTTTTGGGGGGCTGGGGCAAAAACATTCAGTACTTC.

The CDR3 bases are TGTGCCAGCAGCCCGGGACAGGGGGCTTTCCACGAGCAGTACTTC. Its translation: CASSPGQGAFHEQYF. This sequence joins TRBV7-3 and TRBJ2-7; TRBD1 matches 12 bases. CDR1 and CDR2 (germline): SGHTA, FQGTGA. This CDR3 spans 15 amino acids. V trimming: 5 bases; J trimming: 5 bases; junction bases outside the gene matches: 7. The variable domain in full, completed from reference TRBV7-3 and TRBJ2-7, reads GAGVSQTPSNKVTEKGKYVELRCDPISGHTALYWYRQSLGQGPEFLIYFQGTGAADDSGLPNDRFFAVRPEGSVSTLKIQRTERGDSAVYLCASSPGQGAFHEQYFGPGTRLTVT.

The chain joins TRBV5-1 to TRBJ2-2; no firm D call. The V end was cut by 4 bases, the J end by 3 bases, with 4 bases between. In germline, CDR1 is SGHRS, CDR2 YFSETQ. The CDR3 is made up of 12 amino acids. CDR3 in DNA: TGCGCCAGCAGCCACTACACCGGGGAGCTGTTTTTT. Protein: CASSHYTGELFF.

The V gene is TRBV19, the J gene TRBJ2-6; 8 bases line up with TRBD2. CDR3 length: 18 amino acids. The ends lost 6 bases at V and 2 bases at J; junction bases unmatched: 12. Germline V gene sequence: CDR1 LNHDA, CDR2 SQIVND (reference sequence). CDR3 DNA sequence: TGTGCCAGTAGCCCAACCCGGGAGGGGGGGCCTGGGGCCAACGTCCTGACTTTC. This translates into CASSPTREGGPGANVLTF. Complete variable domain (other parts from reference TRBV19 and TRBJ2-6): DGGITQSPKYLFRKEGQNVTLSCEQNLNHDAMYWYRQDPGQGLRLIYYSQIVNDFQKGDIAEGYSVSREKKESFPLTVTSAQKNPTAFYLCASSPTREGGPGANVLTFGAGSRLTVL.

This chain connects TRBV10-1 to TRBJ1-5, with D possibly TRBD1 on 5 matching bases. Trimming removed 8 bases at V and 7 bases at J, with 18 bases between. CDR3 length: 14 residues. Germline loops: CDR1 WNHNN, CDR2 SYGVQD (reference sequence). The CDR3 DNA is TGCGCCAGCCCCTGGGCCGGTTGGGGGCAGCCCCAGCATTTT. Translation: CASPWAGWGQPQHF.

As for this clone: Other DNA sequences of this sample code for an identical CDR3. The genes are TRBV4-1 and TRBJ1-1; TRBD1 is a possible D gene (5 bases). Germline loops: CDR1 MGHRA, CDR2 YSYEKL. The CDR3 totals 14 residues. V lost 1 base to trimming and J lost 1 base, with 7 bases between them. In DNA form, the CDR3 reads TGCGCCAGCAGCCAAGGTGGGGGGAACACTGAAGCTTTCTTT. It translates to CASSQGGGNTEAFF.

The genes are TRBV10-3 and TRBJ1-2, with a weak D call TRBD1 (5 bases). The CDR3 runs 15 residues. CDR1 and CDR2 (germline): ENHRY, SYGVKD. The V and J ends lost 10 bases and 2 bases respectively, with 20 bases between them. The CDR3 protein is CATTFFGGSNYGYTF. DNA of the CDR3: TGTGCCACCACATTCTTCGGGGGGTCGAACTATGGCTACACCTTC.

Here the CDR3 DNA reads TGTGCCAGCAGTTACAGGGGTTCGGGTAACTATGGCTACACCTTC. It encodes CASSYRGSGNYGYTF. The chain couples TRBV6-5 to TRBJ1-2; possible D gene TRBD1, 5 bases. V gave up 2 bases and J gave up 1 base, with 11 bases separating them. The CDR3 loop spans 15 amino acids. Germline values: CDR1 MNHEY, CDR2 SVGAGI.

Concerning this clone itself: An end of the junction differs from the germline gene, which may be a read error. This chain connects TRBV7-7 to TRBJ2-1; 10 bases match TRBD1. Germline CDR1 reads SSHAT; CDR2 reads FNYEAQ (reference sequence). CDR3 length: 15 amino acids. CDR3 bases: TGTGCTAGCAGTCCCGGGACAGGGGTTTCCAATGAGCAGTTCTTC. Its protein is CASSPGTGVSNEQFF.

This chain uses TRBV5-1 with TRBJ2-7; 8 nucleotides agree with TRBD1. The ends lost 6 bases at V and 5 bases at J; junction bases unmatched: 7. CDR1 is SGHRS, CDR2 YFSETQ, per germline. CDR3 length: 13 residues. DNA for the CDR3: TGCGCCAGCAATCGACAGGGGTTCGACGAGCAGTACTTC. It translates to CASNRQGFDEQYF.

The chain is built from TRBV18 and TRBJ2-2; tentatively, D is TRBD1 (6 bases). The V gene's germline CDR1 is KGHSH and CDR2 LQKENI. This CDR3 has 15 amino acids. Trimming left V 3 bases short and J 4 bases short, with 12 bases between. CDR3 region: CASSPETGLTGELFF. DNA of the CDR3: TGTGCCAGCTCACCGGAGACAGGACTCACCGGGGAGCTGTTTTTT.

The V gene is TRBV7-9, the J gene TRBJ2-1, with D possibly TRBD1 on 5 matching bases. V lost 8 bases to trimming and J lost 1 base, with 12 bases between them. Germline CDR1 and CDR2: SEHNR and FQNEAQ (reference sequence). This CDR3 is built from 14 residues. The CDR3 region is CASVGAASYNEQFF. The CDR3 DNA reads TGTGCCAGCGTTGGGGCAGCTTCCTACAATGAGCAGTTCTTC.

V usage is TRBV27 and J usage is TRBJ2-1; tentatively, D is TRBD2 (6 bases). This CDR3 region has 13 residues. From germline, CDR1 is MNHEY and CDR2 SMNVEV (reference sequence). V lost 6 bases, J lost 4 bases, and 10 bases lay in between. The CDR3 DNA sequence: TGTGCCAGCAGCCCCGGGGGTTACAATGAGCAGTTCTTC. Translating it yields CASSPGGYNEQFF.